The entry below gives a single TCR beta chain sequence along with its context. Use of 60 Vbeta and 13 Jbeta primers characterized the PCR. The table came from immunoSEQ multiplex PCR; TCRdb's copy has only in-frame clones and leaves some out. The sample has roughly 170,000 clones, approximately 80% seen once. V was trimmed by 1 base and J by 3 bases, leaving 5 bases between them. This CDR3 comprises 12 residues. Germline V lookup: CDR1 SGHTS, CDR2 YDEGEE. The sample originates from a study of cytomegalovirus exposure and HLA in healthy donors. Material for sequencing was PBMCs. The receptor was isolated from a boy under 18 in good health and CMV-seronegative. The rearrangement uses TRBV5-8 and TRBJ2-7, with D unresolved. CDR3 DNA sequence: TGTGCCAGCAGCTTGAGCCTCTACGAGCAGTACTTC. This translates into CASSLSLYEQYF.